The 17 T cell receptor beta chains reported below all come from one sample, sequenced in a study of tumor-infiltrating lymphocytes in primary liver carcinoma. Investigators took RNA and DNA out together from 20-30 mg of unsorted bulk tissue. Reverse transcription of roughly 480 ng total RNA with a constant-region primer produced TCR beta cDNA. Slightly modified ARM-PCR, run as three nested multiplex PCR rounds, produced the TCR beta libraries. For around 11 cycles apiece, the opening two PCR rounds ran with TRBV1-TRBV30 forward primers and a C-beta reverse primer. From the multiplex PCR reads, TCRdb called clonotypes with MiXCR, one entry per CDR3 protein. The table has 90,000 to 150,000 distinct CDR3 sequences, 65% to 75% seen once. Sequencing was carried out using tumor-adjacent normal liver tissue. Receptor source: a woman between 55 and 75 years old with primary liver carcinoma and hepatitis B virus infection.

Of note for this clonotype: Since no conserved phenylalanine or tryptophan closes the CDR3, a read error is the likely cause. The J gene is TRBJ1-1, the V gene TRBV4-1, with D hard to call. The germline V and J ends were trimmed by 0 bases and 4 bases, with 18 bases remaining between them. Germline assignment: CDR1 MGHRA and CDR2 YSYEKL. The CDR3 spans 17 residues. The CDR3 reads CASSQDLRRALITEAFL. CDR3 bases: TGCGCCAGCAGCCAAGACCTACGGAGAGCCTTGATCACTGAAGCTTTCTTG.

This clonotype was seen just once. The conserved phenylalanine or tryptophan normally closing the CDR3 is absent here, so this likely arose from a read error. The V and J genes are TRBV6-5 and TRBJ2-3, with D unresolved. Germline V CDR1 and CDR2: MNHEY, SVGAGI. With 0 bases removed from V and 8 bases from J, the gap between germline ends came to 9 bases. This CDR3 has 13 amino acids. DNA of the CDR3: TGTGCCAGCAGTTACTCGATAATTTCTACGCAGTATTGT. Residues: CASSYSIISTQYC.

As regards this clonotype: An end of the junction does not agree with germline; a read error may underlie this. The CDR3 loop reads CSADRGYTMNTGAFF. The CDR3 DNA follows: TGCAGCGCTGACAGGGGGTACACGATGAACACTGGAGCTTTCTTT. The chain employs TRBV29-1 and TRBJ1-1; 9 bases line up with TRBD1. This CDR3 comprises 15 residues. Germline V lookup: CDR1 SQVTM, CDR2 ANQGSEA.

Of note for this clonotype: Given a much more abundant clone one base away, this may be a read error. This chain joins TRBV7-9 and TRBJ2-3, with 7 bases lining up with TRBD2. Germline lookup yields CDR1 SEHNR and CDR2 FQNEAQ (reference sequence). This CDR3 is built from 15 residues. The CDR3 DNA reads TGTGCCAGCAGCTTAGATGGAGGGACTACGGATACGCGGTATTTT. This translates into CASSLDGGTTDTRYF. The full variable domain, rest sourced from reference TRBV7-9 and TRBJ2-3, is DTGVSQNPRHKITKRGQNVTFRCDPISEHNRLYWYRQTLGQGPEFLTYFQNEAQLEKSRLLSDRFSAERPKGSFSTLEIQRTEQGDSAMYLCASSLDGGTTDTRYFGPGTRLTVL.

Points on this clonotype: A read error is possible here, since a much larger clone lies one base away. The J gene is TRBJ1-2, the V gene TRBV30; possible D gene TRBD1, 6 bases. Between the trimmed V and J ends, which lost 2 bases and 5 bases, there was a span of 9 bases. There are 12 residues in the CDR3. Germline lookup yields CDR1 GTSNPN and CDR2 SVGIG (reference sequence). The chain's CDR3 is CAWSQGKYGYTF. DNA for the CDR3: TGTGCCTGGAGTCAGGGGAAGTATGGCTACACCTTC. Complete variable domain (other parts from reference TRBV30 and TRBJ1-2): SQTIHQWPATLVQPVGSPLSLECTVEGTSNPNLYWYRQAAGRGLQLLFYSVGIGQISSEVPQNLSASRPQDRQFILSSKKLLLSDSGFYLCAWSQGKYGYTFGSGTRLTVV.

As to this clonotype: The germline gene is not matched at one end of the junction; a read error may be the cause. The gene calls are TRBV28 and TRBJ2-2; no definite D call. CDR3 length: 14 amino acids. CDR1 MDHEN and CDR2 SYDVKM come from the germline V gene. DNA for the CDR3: TGTGTCAGCAGTTTAGACATATCAACCGGGGAGCTGTTTTTT. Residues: CVSSLDISTGELFF.

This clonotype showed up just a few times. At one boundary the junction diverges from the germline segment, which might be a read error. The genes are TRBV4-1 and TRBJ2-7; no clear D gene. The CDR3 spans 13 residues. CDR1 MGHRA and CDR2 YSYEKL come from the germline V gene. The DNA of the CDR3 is TGCGTCAGCAGCCAGCTCAAGGAGCTCGAGCAGTACTTC. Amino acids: CVSSQLKELEQYF.

The CDR3 spells CASSQSRGQGEPQHF. For the CDR3, the DNA is TGCGCCAGCAGCCAATCCCGGGGACAGGGAGAGCCCCAGCATTTT. V usage is TRBV4-1 and J usage is TRBJ1-5, with TRBD1 identical over 9 bases. After removal of 2 bases from V and 8 bases from J, the junction contained 7 bases not matched to a gene. This CDR3 spans 15 amino acids. CDR1 and CDR2 (germline): MGHRA, YSYEKL.

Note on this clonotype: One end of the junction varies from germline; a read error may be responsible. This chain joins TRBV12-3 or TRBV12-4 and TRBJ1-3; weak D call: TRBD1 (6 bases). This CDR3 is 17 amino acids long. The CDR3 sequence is CASSPPTGSPRGNTMYF. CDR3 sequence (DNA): TGTGCCAGTAGCCCGCCCACAGGGAGTCCTCGGGGGAATACCATGTATTTT.

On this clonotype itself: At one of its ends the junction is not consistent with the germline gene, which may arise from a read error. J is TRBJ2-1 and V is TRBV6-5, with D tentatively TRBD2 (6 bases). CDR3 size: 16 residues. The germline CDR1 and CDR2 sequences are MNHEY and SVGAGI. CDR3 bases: TGTGCCAGCAGTTTCCGACTAGAGAGCTCCTACGATGAGCAGTTCTTC. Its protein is CASSFRLESSYDEQFF.

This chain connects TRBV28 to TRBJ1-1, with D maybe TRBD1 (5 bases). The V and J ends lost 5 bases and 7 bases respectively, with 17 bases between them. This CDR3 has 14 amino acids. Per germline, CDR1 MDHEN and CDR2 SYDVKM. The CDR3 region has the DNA TGTGCCAGCAGTCACTACCAGGGTACCGGTGAAGCTTTCTTT. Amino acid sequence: CASSHYQGTGEAFF.

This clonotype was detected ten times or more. CDR3 nucleotides: TGTGCCAGCAGTTACTCAAGAACCGGGACAGGGGCGTACGAGCAGTACTTC. Translation: CASSYSRTGTGAYEQYF. This rearrangement joins TRBV6-5 to TRBJ2-7; 10 positions agree with TRBD1. Germline V gene lookup returns CDR1 MNHEY and CDR2 SVGAGI. There are 17 residues in the CDR3. V lost 0 bases, J lost 4 bases, and 9 bases stayed unmatched.

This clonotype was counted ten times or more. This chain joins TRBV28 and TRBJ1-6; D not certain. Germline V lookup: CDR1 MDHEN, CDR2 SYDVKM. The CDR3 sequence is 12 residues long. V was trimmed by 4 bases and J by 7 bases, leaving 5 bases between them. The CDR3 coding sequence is TGTGCCAGCAGTTCCTCAAATTCACCCCTCCACTTT. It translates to CASSSSNSPLHF. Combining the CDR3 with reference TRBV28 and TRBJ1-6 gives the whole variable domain DVKVTQSSRYLVKRTGEKVFLECVQDMDHENMFWYRQDPGLGLRLIYFSYDVKMKEKGDIPEGYSVSREKKERFSLILESASTNQTSMYLCASSSSNSPLHFGNGTRLTVT.

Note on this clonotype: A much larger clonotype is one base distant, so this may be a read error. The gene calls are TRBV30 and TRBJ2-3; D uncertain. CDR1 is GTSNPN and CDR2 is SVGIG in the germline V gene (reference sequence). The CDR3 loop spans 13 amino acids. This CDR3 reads CPWSRNPTDTQYF. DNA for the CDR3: TGTCCCTGGAGTCGCAACCCAACAGATACGCAGTATTTT.

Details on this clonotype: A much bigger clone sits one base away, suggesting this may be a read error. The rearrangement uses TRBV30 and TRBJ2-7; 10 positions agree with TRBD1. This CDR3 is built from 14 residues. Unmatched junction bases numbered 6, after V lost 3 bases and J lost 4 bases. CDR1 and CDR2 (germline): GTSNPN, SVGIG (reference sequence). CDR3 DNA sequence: TGTGCCTGGAGAGTGGGGACAGGGGCTTACGAGCAGTACTTC. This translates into CAWRVGTGAYEQYF.

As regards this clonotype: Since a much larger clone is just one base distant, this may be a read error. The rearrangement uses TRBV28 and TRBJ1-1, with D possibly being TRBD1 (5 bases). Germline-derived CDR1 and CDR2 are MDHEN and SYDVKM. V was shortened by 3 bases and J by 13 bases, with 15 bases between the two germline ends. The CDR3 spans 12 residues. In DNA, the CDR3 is TGTGCCAGCAGTTTCACCACCCTACAGGTTTTCTTT. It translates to CASSFTTLQVFF.

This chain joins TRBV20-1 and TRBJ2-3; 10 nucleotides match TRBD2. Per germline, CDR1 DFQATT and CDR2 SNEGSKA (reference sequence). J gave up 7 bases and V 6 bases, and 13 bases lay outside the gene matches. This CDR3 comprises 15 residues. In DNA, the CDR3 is TGCAGTGCCCAGCGGGCTAGCGGGAGCTCATATACGCAGTATTTT. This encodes CSAQRASGSSYTQYF.